Presented here are 20 T cell receptor beta chains from one specimen sequenced in a study of blood T cells in healthy people across ages. Sample-barcoded 5' priming and a J-beta primer mix drove a second PCR of about 7 to 12 cycles. In TCRdb, the 5' RACE reads were re-called with MiXCR into one record per CDR3 protein. The repertoire holds 800,000 to 950,000 distinct CDR3 sequences, with around 48% as singletons. Sequenced sample: blood. Every receptor here comes from a man aged 25-45 years in good health.

This clonotype was counted ten times or more. The rearrangement joins TRBV7-2 to TRBJ2-1, with D tentatively TRBD1 (5 bases). Trimming removed 1 base at V and 10 bases at J, with 11 bases between. Germline values: CDR1 SGHTA, CDR2 FQGNSA. The CDR3 spans 13 residues. The CDR3 nucleotides are TGTGCCAGCAGCTTAGAGTGGAAGGGGGAGCAGTTCTTC. Translation gives CASSLEWKGEQFF. Variable domain in full (rest from reference TRBV7-2 and TRBJ2-1): GAGVSQSPSNKVTEKGKDVELRCDPISGHTALYWYRQSLGQGLEFLIYFQGNSAPDKSGLPSDRFSAERTGGSVSTLTIQRTQQEDSAVYLCASSLEWKGEQFFGPGTRLTVL.

V and J are TRBV11-2 and TRBJ1-1; 8 bases line up with TRBD1. The ends lost 1 base at V and 0 bases at J; junction bases unmatched: 4. Germline V gene data show CDR1 as SGHAT and CDR2 as FQNNGV. The CDR3 sequence is 16 residues long. CDR3 in amino acids: CASSLARDRLNTEAFF. Here the CDR3 DNA reads TGTGCCAGCAGCTTAGCCCGGGACAGGCTGAACACTGAAGCTTTCTTT.

The chain has TRBV4-1 and TRBJ2-3, with D hard to call. This CDR3 region has 14 residues. Trimming left V 0 bases short and J 5 bases short, with 9 bases between. CDR1 and CDR2 (germline): MGHRA, YSYEKL. In DNA form, the CDR3 reads TGCGCCAGCAGCCAAGATCGTGGGTTAGATACGCAGTATTTT. This sequence encodes CASSQDRGLDTQYF.

The gene calls are TRBV28 and TRBJ1-2, with TRBD1 matching over 9 bases. This CDR3 comprises 11 residues. V shed 6 bases and J 13 bases; nucleotides not matched to a gene: 6. Germline CDR1 MDHEN, CDR2 SYDVKM. CDR3: CASRKGQGSTF. CDR3 in DNA: TGTGCCAGCAGGAAGGGACAGGGCAGCACCTTC.

A word on this clonotype: The junction differs from germline at one of its ends, possibly a read error. The chain is built from TRBV7-2 and TRBJ2-3, with D unresolved. The CDR3 is made up of 14 amino acids. The germline CDR1 and CDR2 sequences are SGHTA and FQGNSA. CDR3 region: CANSLASSTDTQYF. As DNA, the CDR3 is TGTGCCAACAGCTTAGCCTCGAGCACAGATACGCAGTATTTT.

A few counts support this clonotype. The chain combines TRBV7-8 with TRBJ2-7; D is tentatively TRBD1 or TRBD2 (5 bases each). Trimming took 1 base from V and 2 from J, leaving 12 bases between them. From germline, CDR1 is SGHVS and CDR2 FQNEAQ. This CDR3 comprises 15 residues. CDR3 bases: TGTGCCAGCAGCTTAGTTGAGGGGCGGACCTACGAGCAGTACTTC. Translation: CASSLVEGRTYEQYF.

The table lists this clonotype with many counts. A much more abundant neighbour one base away suggests this may be a read error. The chain uses TRBV4-3 and TRBJ2-7; 10 bases line up with TRBD1. V shed 4 bases and J 1 base; nucleotides not matched to a gene: 4. Germline V gives CDR1 LGHNA, CDR2 YSLEER. This CDR3 has 15 amino acids. This chain's CDR3 is CASSPGTGASYEQYF. CDR3 bases: TGCGCCAGCAGCCCGGGGACAGGGGCGTCCTACGAGCAGTACTTC.

The sample holds one count of this clonotype. The CDR3 nucleotides read TGTGCCAGCAGCTCGGCAGGGGCAGGTACATTCTATGGCTACACCTTC. It yields the protein CASSSAGAGTFYGYTF. The rearrangement uses TRBV27 and TRBJ1-2; TRBD1 might be the D (6 bases). In germline, CDR1 is MNHEY, CDR2 SMNVEV (reference sequence). Trimming left V 6 bases short and J 4 bases short, with 21 bases between. CDR3 length equals 16 residues.

This clonotype was picked up a small number of times. This rearrangement joins TRBV20-1 to TRBJ1-1, with a weak D call TRBD1 (6 bases). From germline, CDR1 is DFQATT and CDR2 SNEGSKA (reference sequence). The V end was cut by 0 bases, the J end by 1 base, with 12 bases between. This CDR3 spans 15 amino acids. For the CDR3, the DNA is TGCAGTGCTAGAGATCCCGGGACACCGAACACTGAAGCTTTCTTT. It encodes CSARDPGTPNTEAFF.

This clonotype was observed at least ten times. The chain is built from TRBV4-1 and TRBJ2-7; tentative D call: TRBD1 (5 bases). This CDR3 region has 13 residues. Trimming took 4 bases from V and 2 from J, leaving 9 bases between them. Germline V gene sequence: CDR1 MGHRA, CDR2 YSYEKL. Here the CDR3 DNA reads TGCGCCAGCAGCCCCAGGGATACCTACGAGCAGTACTTC. Its protein is CASSPRDTYEQYF.

With respect to this clonotype: A much larger clone differs by one base, so this may be a read error. V is TRBV12-5 and J is TRBJ2-3, with D tentatively TRBD1 (5 bases). Looked up from germline, CDR1 is LGHNT and CDR2 is FRNRAP. The CDR3 has 14 amino acids. V dropped 5 bases and J dropped 2 bases, with 11 bases sitting between them. CDR3 sequence reads: CASGQQDLTDTQYF. The CDR3 nucleotides are TGTGCTAGTGGTCAACAGGACCTCACAGATACGCAGTATTTT. Looking up the rest from reference TRBV12-5 and TRBJ2-3 gives the full variable domain: DARVTQTPRHKVTEMGQEVTMRCQPILGHNTVFWYRQTMMQGLELLAYFRNRAPLDDSGMPKDRFSAEMPDATLATLKIQPSEPRDSAVYFCASGQQDLTDTQYFGPGTRLTVL.

This clonotype was detected only a few times. This chain joins TRBV7-3 and TRBJ2-6; D remains unclear. V was cut by 5 bases and J by 0 bases, with 11 bases left in between. The CDR3 loop spans 16 amino acids. The germline V gene encodes CDR1 SGHTA and CDR2 FQGTGA. Here the CDR3 DNA reads TGTGCCAGCAGCAAAACCGTCTACTCTGGGGCCAACGTCCTGACTTTC. Translated: CASSKTVYSGANVLTF.

The chain carries TRBV3-1 and TRBJ2-1; a weak D match, TRBD1 (6 bases). V was trimmed by 0 bases and J by 5 bases, leaving 17 bases between them. Germline V CDR1 and CDR2: LGHDT, YNNKEL (reference sequence). The CDR3 spans 17 residues. The CDR3: CASSQDVGQLKHNEQFF. The CDR3 DNA reads TGTGCCAGCAGCCAAGATGTTGGACAGCTGAAACACAATGAGCAGTTCTTC.

The chain couples TRBV29-1 to TRBJ1-5; TRBD1 might be the D (6 bases). Germline CDR1 reads SQVTM; CDR2 reads ANQGSEA. The ends were cut back, 7 bases at V and 2 bases at J, with 15 bases in the middle. The CDR3 has 14 amino acids. CDR3 in DNA: TGCAGCGCCACAGGGCAGGGTGGCAATCAGCCCCAGCATTTT. Residues: CSATGQGGNQPQHF.

The chain carries TRBV6-5 and TRBJ1-2, with a weak D call TRBD1 (5 bases). The length of the CDR3 is 14 residues. The germline V gene encodes CDR1 MNHEY and CDR2 SVGAGI. Trimming took 2 bases from V and 4 from J, leaving 11 bases between them. The CDR3 coding sequence is TGTGCCAGCAGTTACCGCGGGACGGCCTATGGCTACACCTTC. The encoded protein is CASSYRGTAYGYTF.

Concerning this clonotype: The junction departs from germline at one end; a sequencing error may be responsible. The chain has TRBV27 and TRBJ2-7; 10 nucleotides line up with TRBD2. The end of the DNA aligns better with TRBJ2-5, so the J call may be wrong. The CDR3 is 16 residues long. CDR1 and CDR2 from the germline V gene are MNHEY and SMNVEV (reference sequence). This CDR3 is CANSLYASGGWETQYF. The CDR3 DNA reads TGTGCCAACAGTTTATATGCTAGCGGGGGATGGGAGACCCAGTACTTC.

This clonotype was detected a few times. The chain uses TRBV15 and TRBJ2-3; TRBD2 matches 7 bases. V shed 3 bases and J 1 base; nucleotides not matched to a gene: 4. The CDR3 covers 15 residues. CDR1 LNHNV and CDR2 YYDKDF come from the germline V gene (reference sequence). Written as DNA, the CDR3 is TGTGCCACCAGCAGTAGGAGCGGGGGCACAGATACGCAGTATTTT. Its protein is CATSSRSGGTDTQYF.

This clonotype was observed a few times. The V gene is TRBV5-1, the J gene TRBJ1-1, with D unclear. Germline assignment: CDR1 SGHRS and CDR2 YFSETQ. The CDR3 runs to 14 residues. The V gene lost 0 bases and the J gene lost 1 base, with 7 bases spanning the gap. The CDR3 sequence: CASSLVHSNTEAFF. CDR3 nucleotide sequence: TGCGCCAGCAGCTTGGTCCATTCGAACACTGAAGCTTTCTTT.

This sequence joins TRBV24-1 and TRBJ2-6; TRBD1 aligns across 8 bases. The CDR3 contains 16 residues. Germline values: CDR1 KGHDR, CDR2 SFDVKD. V dropped 12 bases and J dropped 0; count of bases not matched to a gene: 9. CDR3 protein: CAASGTGDSGANVLTF. In nucleotides, the CDR3 is TGTGCCGCCTCCGGGACAGGAGACTCTGGGGCCAACGTCCTGACTTTC.

This clonotype was observed a few times. This chain joins TRBV6-2 or TRBV6-3 and TRBJ2-6; maybe TRBD1 (7 bases). The V gene lost 6 bases and the J gene lost 1 base, with 13 bases spanning the gap. The germline gives CDR1 MNHEY, CDR2 SVGEGT. The CDR3 runs to 16 residues. The CDR3 spells CASRARGVSGANVLTF. CDR3 sequence (DNA): TGTGCCAGCAGGGCCAGGGGGGTATCTGGGGCCAACGTCCTGACTTTC.